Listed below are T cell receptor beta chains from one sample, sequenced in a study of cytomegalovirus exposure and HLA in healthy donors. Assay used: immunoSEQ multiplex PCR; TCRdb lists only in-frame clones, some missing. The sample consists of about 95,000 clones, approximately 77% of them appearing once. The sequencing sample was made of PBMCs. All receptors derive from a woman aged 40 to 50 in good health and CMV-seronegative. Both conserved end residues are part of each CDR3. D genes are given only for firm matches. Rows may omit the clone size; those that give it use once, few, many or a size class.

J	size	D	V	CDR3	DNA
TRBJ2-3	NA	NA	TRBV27	CASMRQGKGTDTQYF	TGTGCCAGCATGCGGCAGGGCAAAGGCACAGATACGCAGTATTTT
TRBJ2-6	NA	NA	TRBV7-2	CASSPHVANVLTF	TGTGCCAGCAGCCCCCATGTGGCCAACGTCCTGACTTTC
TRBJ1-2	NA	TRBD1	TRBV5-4	CASSKDRGQLYGYTF	TGTGCCAGCAGCAAGGACAGGGGGCAGCTTTATGGCTACACCTTC
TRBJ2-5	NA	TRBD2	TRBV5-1	CASSLERGQETQYF	TGCGCCAGCAGCTTGGAGCGGGGCCAAGAGACCCAGTACTTC
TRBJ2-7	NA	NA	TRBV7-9	CASSSGVYEQYF	TGTGCCAGCAGCTCAGGGGTATACGAGCAGTACTTC
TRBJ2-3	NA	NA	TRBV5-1	CASSLGWQGADTQYF	TGCGCCAGCAGCTTGGGATGGCAGGGTGCAGATACGCAGTATTTT
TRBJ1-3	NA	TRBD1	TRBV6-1	CASSDGQGDGNTIYF	TGTGCCAGCAGTGATGGTCAGGGGGATGGAAACACCATATATTTT
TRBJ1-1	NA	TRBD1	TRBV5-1	CASSLEQGVEAFF	TGCGCCAGCAGCTTGGAACAGGGGGTGGAGGCTTTCTTT
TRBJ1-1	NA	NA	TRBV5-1	CASSSAGMNTEAFF	TGCGCCAGCAGCTCCGCGGGGATGAACACTGAAGCTTTCTTT
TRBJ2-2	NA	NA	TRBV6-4	CASSASANTGELFF	TGTGCCAGCAGTGCGTCTGCGAACACCGGGGAGCTGTTTTTT
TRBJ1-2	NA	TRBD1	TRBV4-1	CASSHLNRGDYGYTF	TGCGCCAGCAGCCATCTGAACAGGGGTGACTATGGCTACACCTTC
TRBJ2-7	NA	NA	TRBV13	CASKEGQTVGEQYF	TGTGCCAGCAAGGAGGGACAGACCGTTGGCGAGCAGTACTTC
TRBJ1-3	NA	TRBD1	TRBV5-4	CASSRGQDSGNTIYF	TGTGCCAGCAGCCGGGGACAGGACTCTGGAAACACCATATATTTT
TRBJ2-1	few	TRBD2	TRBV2	CASSPASGGLNEQFF	TGTGCCAGCAGTCCCGCTAGCGGGGGGCTCAATGAGCAGTTCTTC
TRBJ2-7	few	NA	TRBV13	CASSLEWSSYEQYF	TGTGCCAGCAGCTTAGAATGGAGCTCCTACGAGCAGTACTTC
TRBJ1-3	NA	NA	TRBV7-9	CASRELFGTGNTIYF	TGTGCCAGCCGGGAACTTTTTGGTACTGGAAACACCATATATTTT
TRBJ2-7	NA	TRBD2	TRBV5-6	CASSPGLAYEQYF	TGTGCCAGCAGCCCGGGACTAGCCTACGAGCAGTACTTC
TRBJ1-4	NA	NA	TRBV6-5	CASSYSAASYEKLFF	TGTGCCAGCAGTTACTCAGCCGCCTCTTATGAAAAACTGTTTTTT
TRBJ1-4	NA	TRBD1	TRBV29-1	CSVRTGGEKLFF	TGCAGCGTACGGACAGGCGGTGAAAAACTGTTTTTT
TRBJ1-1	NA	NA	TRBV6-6	CATVLGAGAFF	TGTGCCACAGTCCTGGGCGCGGGGGCTTTCTTT
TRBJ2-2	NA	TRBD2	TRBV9	CASSTSGGINTGELFF	TGTGCCAGCAGCACTAGCGGGGGGATTAACACCGGGGAGCTGTTTTTT
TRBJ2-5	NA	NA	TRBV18	CASSPRLTTQYF	TGTGCCAGCTCACCGAGGCTAACGACCCAGTACTTC
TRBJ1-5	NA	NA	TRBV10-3	CAINQRGADQPQHF	TGTGCCATCAACCAGCGGGGGGCAGATCAGCCCCAGCATTTT
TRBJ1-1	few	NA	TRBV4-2	CASSQDREFENTEAFF	TGTGCCAGCAGCCAAGATCGAGAGTTCGAGAACACTGAAGCTTTCTTT
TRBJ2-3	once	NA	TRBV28	CAAPPVTTSTDTQYF	TGTGCCGCGCCCCCGGTAACTACTAGCACAGATACGCAGTATTTT
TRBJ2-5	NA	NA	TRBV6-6	CAIWTSAETQYF	TGTGCCATCTGGACTTCCGCAGAGACCCAGTACTTC
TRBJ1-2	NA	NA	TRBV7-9	CASSLIRDWGYTF	TGTGCCAGCAGCTTAATCCGGGATTGGGGCTACACCTTC
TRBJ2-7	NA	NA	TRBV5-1	CASSLAEVPAVYEQYF	TGCGCCAGCAGCTTGGCCGAGGTACCCGCGGTCTACGAGCAGTACTTC
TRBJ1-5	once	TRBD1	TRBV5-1	CASSVSGQVGQPQHF	TGCGCCAGCAGCGTCTCCGGACAGGTAGGTCAGCCCCAGCATTTT
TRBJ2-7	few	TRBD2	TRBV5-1	CASSLAKISGGSYEQYF	TGCGCCAGCAGCTTGGCCAAAATTAGCGGGGGGTCCTACGAGCAGTACTTC
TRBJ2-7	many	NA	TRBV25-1	CASSEFGAEPWYEQYF	TGTGCCAGCAGTGAGTTTGGGGCAGAACCATGGTACGAGCAGTACTTC
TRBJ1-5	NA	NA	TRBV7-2	CASSFTVSGPQHF	TGTGCCAGCAGCTTTACCGTCTCGGGGCCCCAGCATTTT
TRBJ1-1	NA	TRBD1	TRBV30	CAWSTGALRYTEAFF	TGTGCCTGGTCGACAGGGGCATTGAGGTACACTGAAGCTTTCTTT
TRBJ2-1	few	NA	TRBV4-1	CASSQEWSVDEQFF	TGCGCCAGCAGCCAAGAATGGAGCGTTGATGAGCAGTTCTTC
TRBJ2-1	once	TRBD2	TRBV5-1	CASSLMTSGGYNEQFF	TGCGCCAGCAGCCTTATGACTAGCGGGGGGTACAATGAGCAGTTCTTC
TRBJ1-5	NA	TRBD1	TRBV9	CASSAGQGSNQPQHF	TGTGCCAGCAGCGCAGGACAGGGGAGCAATCAGCCCCAGCATTTT
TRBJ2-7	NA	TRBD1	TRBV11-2	CASSPTGQGAGEQYF	TGTGCCAGCAGCCCCACGGGACAGGGGGCTGGCGAGCAGTACTTC
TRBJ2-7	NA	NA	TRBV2	CASRATGSSYEQYF	TGTGCCAGCAGGGCGACTGGGAGCTCCTACGAGCAGTACTTC
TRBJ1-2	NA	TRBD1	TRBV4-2	CASSPNTDRFHGYTF	TGTGCCAGCAGCCCCAATACGGACAGGTTTCATGGCTACACCTTC
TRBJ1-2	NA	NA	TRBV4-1	CASSQALSSARVYTF	TGCGCCAGCAGCCAAGCTCTCTCATCTGCCCGGGTGTACACCTTC
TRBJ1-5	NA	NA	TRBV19	CASSPQGGGYQPQHF	TGTGCCAGTAGCCCCCAAGGGGGGGGCTATCAGCCCCAGCATTTT
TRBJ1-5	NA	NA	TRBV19	CASRSVQGRDQPQHF	TGTGCCAGCCGTAGTGTCCAGGGGAGGGATCAGCCCCAGCATTTT
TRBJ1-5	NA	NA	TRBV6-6	CASEPLTGSSNQPQHF	TGTGCCAGCGAACCCCTTACCGGGTCTAGCAATCAGCCCCAGCATTTT
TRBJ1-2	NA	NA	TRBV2	CASSESYGYTF	TGTGCCAGCAGTGAATCGTATGGCTACACCTTC
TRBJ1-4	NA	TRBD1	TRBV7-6	CASSPYGVDRANEKLFF	TGTGCCAGCAGCCCCTATGGGGTGGACAGGGCAAATGAAAAACTGTTTTTT
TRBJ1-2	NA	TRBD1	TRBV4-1	CASSHKAPSSWDRAPGYTF	TGCGCCAGCAGCCACAAAGCCCCGAGTTCGTGGGACAGGGCGCCTGGCTACACCTTC
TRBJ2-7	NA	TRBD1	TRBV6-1	CASSDAGGGTGQYF	TGTGCCAGCAGTGACGCAGGAGGGGGGACAGGGCAGTACTTC
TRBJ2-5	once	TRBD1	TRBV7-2	CASSSWTGFEETQYF	TGTGCCAGCAGCTCTTGGACAGGCTTTGAAGAGACCCAGTACTTC
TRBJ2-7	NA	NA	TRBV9	CASSGDSYEQYF	TGTGCCAGCAGCGGTGACAGCTACGAGCAGTACTTC
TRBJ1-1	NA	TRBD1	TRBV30	CAWSVLSTGDTEAFF	TGTGCCTGGAGTGTTTTGAGTACAGGGGATACTGAAGCTTTCTTT
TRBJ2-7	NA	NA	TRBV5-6	CASSLAPNYEQYF	TGTGCCAGCAGCTTGGCCCCCAACTACGAGCAGTACTTC
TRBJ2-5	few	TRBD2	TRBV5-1	CASSLGLAGQQETQYF	TGCGCCAGCAGCTTGGGATTAGCGGGGCAACAAGAGACCCAGTACTTC
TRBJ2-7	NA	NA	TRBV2	CASNPQGTDEQYF	TGTGCCAGCAACCCACAGGGAACCGACGAGCAGTACTTC